This T cell receptor (beta chain) was recorded in a study of spatial heterogeneity in lung cancer. Whole-study context: There were 70 to 80 donors, all of them untreated patients with early-stage non-small cell lung cancer. In cases with available follow-up PBMC samples, these were sequenced at a median of about two years after resection.

Described time point: blood at routine non-recurrence follow-up after resection. Unsorted samples of tumor, nontumor lung or frozen PBMC had their whole RNA sequenced. TCRdb reanalysed the 5' RACE reads using MiXCR and keeps one entry per CDR3 protein. The repertoire has roughly 18,000 distinct CDR3 sequences, about a fifth of them found once; the top ten carry roughly 6.4%. V was clipped by 3 bases and J by 0 bases, with 12 bases between them. The CDR3 consists of 16 residues. Per germline, CDR1 MDHEN and CDR2 SYDVKM. This clonotype rates as medium-sized. The chain combines TRBV28 with TRBJ2-1; unclear D gene. The clonotype originates from a male donor with early-stage non-small cell lung cancer. Sequenced here: PBMCs, sampled at follow-up. The CDR3 spells CASSLGSPASYNEQFF. DNA of the CDR3: TGTGCCAGCAGTTTGGGCAGCCCGGCCTCCTACAATGAGCAGTTCTTC. Drawing the rest from reference TRBV28 and TRBJ2-1, the complete variable domain is DVKVTQSSRYLVKRTGEKVFLECVQDMDHENMFWYRQDPGLGLRLIYFSYDVKMKEKGDIPEGYSVSREKKERFSLILESASTNQTSMYLCASSLGSPASYNEQFFGPGTRLTVL.